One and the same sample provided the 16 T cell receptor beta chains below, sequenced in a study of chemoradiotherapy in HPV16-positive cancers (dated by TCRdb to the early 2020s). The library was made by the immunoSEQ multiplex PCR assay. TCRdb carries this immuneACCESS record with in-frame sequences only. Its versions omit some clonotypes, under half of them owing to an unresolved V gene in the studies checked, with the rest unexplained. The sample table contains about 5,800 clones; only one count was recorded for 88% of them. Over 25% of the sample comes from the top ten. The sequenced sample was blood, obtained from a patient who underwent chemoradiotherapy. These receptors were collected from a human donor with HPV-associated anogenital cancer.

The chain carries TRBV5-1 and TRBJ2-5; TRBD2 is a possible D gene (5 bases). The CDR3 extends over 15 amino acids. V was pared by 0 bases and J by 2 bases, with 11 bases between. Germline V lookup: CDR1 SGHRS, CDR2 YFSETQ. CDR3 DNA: TGCGCCAGCAGCTTGGGACCTACGGGGCAAGAGACCCAGTACTTC. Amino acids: CASSLGPTGQETQYF.

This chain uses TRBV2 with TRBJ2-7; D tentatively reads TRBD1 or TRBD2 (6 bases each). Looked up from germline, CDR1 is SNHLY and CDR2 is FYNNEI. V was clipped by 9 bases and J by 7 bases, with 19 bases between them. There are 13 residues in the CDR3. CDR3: CARRGAGTREQYF. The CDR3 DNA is TGTGCCAGGAGGGGGGCGGGAACTAGGGAGCAGTACTTC.

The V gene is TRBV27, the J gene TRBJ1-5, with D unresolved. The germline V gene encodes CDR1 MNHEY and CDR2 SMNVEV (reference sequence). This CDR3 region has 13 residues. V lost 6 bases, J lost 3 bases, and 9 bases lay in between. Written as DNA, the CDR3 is TGTGCCAGCAGCCCGTATAACAATCAGCCCCAGCATTTT. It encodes CASSPYNNQPQHF.

DNA for the CDR3: TGCAGTGTACGAGGGACAGCTGGCTACACCTTC. Translated, it gives CSVRGTAGYTF. The rearrangement uses TRBV20-1 and TRBJ1-2, with TRBD1 matching 7 bases. Germline V CDR1 and CDR2: DFQATT, SNEGSKA (reference sequence). V lost 7 bases to trimming and J lost 7 bases; unmatched junction nucleotides: 6. The CDR3 consists of 11 residues.

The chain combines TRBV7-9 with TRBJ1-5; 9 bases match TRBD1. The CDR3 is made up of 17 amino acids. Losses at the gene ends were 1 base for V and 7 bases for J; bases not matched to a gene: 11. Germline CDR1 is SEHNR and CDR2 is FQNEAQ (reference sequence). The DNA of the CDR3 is TGTGCCAGCAGCTTAGACGTTACAGGGGGCATTTTGCAGCCCCAGCATTTT. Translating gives CASSLDVTGGILQPQHF.

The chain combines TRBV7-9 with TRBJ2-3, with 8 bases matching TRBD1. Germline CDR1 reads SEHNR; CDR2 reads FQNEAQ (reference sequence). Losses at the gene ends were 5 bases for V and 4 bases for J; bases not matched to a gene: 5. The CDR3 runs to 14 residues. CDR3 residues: CASSASGGADTQYF. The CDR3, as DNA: TGTGCCAGCAGCGCCTCAGGGGGCGCAGATACGCAGTATTTT.

The CDR3 DNA sequence: TGTGCCATCAGTGGGGGCAGGGGAGGGGACGCGACCCAGTACTTC. Translation: CAISGGRGGDATQYF. The chain uses TRBV10-3 and TRBJ2-5, with D possibly matching TRBD2 (7 bases). This CDR3 is built from 15 residues. Trimming cost V 4 bases and J 7 bases, with 19 bases left between them. CDR1 is ENHRY, CDR2 SYGVKD, per germline.

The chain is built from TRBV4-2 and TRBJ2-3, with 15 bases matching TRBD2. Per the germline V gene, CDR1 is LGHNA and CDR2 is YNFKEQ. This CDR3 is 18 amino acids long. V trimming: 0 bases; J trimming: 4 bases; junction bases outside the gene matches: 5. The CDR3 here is CASSQESGTSGRSDTQYF. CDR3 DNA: TGTGCCAGCAGCCAAGAATCTGGGACTAGCGGGAGGTCAGATACGCAGTATTTT.

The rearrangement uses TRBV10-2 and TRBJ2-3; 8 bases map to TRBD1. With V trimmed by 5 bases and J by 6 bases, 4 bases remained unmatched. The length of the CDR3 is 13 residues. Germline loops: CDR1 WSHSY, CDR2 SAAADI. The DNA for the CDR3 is TGCGCCAGCAGTAGACAGGGGAGGGATACGCAGTATTTT. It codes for CASSRQGRDTQYF.

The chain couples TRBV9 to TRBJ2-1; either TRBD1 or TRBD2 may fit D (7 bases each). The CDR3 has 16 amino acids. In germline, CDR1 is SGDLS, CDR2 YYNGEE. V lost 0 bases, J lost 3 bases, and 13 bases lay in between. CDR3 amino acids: CASSVGQGGNYNEQFF. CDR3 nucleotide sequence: TGTGCCAGCAGCGTAGGGCAGGGGGGGAACTACAATGAGCAGTTCTTC.

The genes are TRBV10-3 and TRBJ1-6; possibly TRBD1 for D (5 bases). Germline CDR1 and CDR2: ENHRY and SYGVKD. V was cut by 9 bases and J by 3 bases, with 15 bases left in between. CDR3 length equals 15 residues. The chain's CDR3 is CAIRGRGGYNSPLHF. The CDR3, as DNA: TGTGCCATTCGGGGGAGGGGTGGCTATAATTCACCCCTCCACTTT.

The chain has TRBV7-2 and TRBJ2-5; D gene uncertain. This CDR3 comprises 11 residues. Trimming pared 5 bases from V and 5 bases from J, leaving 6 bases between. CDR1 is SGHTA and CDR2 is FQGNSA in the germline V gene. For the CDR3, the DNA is TGTGCCAGCAGCCGCAAGGAGACCCAGTACTTC. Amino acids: CASSRKETQYF. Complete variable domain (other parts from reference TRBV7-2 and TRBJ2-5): GAGVSQSPSNKVTEKGKDVELRCDPISGHTALYWYRQSLGQGLEFLIYFQGNSAPDKSGLPSDRFSAERTGGSVSTLTIQRTQQEDSAVYLCASSRKETQYFGPGTRLLVL.

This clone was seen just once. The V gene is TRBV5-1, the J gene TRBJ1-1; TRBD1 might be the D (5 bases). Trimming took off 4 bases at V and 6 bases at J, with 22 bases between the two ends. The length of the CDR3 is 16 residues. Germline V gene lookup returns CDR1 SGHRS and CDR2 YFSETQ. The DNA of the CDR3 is TGCGCCAGCAGCCATCCCGGGGGACCAAACGACGCTGAAGCTTTCTTT. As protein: CASSHPGGPNDAEAFF.

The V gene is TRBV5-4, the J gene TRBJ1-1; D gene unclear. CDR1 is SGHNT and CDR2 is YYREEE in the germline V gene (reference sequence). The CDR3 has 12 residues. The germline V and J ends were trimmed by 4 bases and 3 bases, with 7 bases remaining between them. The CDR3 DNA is TGTGCCAGCAGCACACAGTACACTGAAGCTTTCTTT. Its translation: CASSTQYTEAFF.

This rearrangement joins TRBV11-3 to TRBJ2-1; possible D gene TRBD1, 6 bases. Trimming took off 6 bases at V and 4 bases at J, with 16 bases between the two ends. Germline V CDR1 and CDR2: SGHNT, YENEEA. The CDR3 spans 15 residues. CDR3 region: CASSPGGGPYNEQFF. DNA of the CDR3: TGTGCCAGCAGTCCTGGTGGGGGCCCTTACAATGAGCAGTTCTTC.

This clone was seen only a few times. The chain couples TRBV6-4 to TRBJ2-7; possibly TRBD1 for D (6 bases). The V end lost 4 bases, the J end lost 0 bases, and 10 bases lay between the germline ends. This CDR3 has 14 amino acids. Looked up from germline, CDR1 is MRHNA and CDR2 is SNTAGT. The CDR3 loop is CASSVTGTSYEQYF. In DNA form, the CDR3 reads TGTGCCAGCAGTGTCACAGGGACCTCCTACGAGCAGTACTTC.